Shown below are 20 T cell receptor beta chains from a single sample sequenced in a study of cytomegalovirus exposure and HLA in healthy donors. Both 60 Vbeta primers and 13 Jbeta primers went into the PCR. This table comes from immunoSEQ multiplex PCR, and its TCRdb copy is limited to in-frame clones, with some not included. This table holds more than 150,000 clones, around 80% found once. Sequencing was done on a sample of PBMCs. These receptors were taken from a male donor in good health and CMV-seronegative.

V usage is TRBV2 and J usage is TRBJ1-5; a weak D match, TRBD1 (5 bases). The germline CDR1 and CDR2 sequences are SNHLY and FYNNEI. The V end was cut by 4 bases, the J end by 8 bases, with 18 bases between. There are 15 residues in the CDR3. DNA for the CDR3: TGTGCCAGCAGTGGGGGGGGGACGGGAGGGGAGCCCCAGCATTTT. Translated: CASSGGGTGGEPQHF.

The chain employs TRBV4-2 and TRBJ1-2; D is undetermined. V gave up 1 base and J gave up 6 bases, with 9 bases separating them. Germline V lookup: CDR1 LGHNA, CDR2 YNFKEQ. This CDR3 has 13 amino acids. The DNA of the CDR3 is TGTGCCAGCAGCCAAGCCCCCGTAGATGGCTACACCTTC. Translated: CASSQAPVDGYTF.

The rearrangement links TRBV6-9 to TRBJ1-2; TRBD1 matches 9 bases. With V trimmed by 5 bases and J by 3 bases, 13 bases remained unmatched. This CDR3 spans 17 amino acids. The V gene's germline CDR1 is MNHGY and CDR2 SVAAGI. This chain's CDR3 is CASSLSRDRASDYGYTF. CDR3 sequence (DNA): TGTGCCAGCAGTCTGTCCCGGGACAGGGCTTCGGACTATGGCTACACCTTC.

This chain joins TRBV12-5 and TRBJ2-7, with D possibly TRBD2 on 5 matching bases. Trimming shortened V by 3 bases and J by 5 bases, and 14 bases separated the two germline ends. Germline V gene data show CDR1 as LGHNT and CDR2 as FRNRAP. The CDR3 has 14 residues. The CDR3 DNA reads TGTGCTAGTGGTTTCGGCCCGAGGGCAGACGAGCAGTACTTC. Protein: CASGFGPRADEQYF.

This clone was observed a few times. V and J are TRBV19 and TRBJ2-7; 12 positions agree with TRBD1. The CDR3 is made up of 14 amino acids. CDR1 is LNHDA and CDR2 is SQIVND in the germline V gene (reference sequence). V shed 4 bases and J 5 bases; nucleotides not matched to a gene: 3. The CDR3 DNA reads TGTGCCAGTAGTACGGGACAGGGGGCCAACGAGCAGTACTTC. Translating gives CASSTGQGANEQYF.

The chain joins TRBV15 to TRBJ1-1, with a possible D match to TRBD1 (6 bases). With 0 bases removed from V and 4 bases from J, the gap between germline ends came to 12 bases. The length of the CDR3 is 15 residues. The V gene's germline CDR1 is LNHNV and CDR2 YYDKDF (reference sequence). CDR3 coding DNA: TGTGCCACCAGCAGAGATTCGGACAGATTCACTGAAGCTTTCTTT. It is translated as CATSRDSDRFTEAFF.

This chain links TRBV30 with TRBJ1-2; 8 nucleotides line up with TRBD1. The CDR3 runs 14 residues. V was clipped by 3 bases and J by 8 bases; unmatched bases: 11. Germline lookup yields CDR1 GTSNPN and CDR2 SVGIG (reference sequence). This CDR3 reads CAWSVRQGRSGYTF. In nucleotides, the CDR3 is TGTGCCTGGAGCGTAAGACAGGGGAGATCCGGCTACACCTTC.

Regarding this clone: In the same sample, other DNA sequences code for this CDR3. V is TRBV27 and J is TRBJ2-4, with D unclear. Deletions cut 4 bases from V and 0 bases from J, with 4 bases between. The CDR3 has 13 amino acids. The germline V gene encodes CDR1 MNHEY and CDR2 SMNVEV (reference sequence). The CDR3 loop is CASSSLAKNIQYF. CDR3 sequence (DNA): TGTGCCAGCAGTTCATTAGCCAAAAACATTCAGTACTTC.

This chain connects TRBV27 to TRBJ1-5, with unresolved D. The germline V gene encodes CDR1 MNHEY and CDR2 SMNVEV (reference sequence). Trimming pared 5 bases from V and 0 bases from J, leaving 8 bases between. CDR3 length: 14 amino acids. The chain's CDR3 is CASSIRHSNQPQHF. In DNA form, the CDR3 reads TGTGCCAGCAGTATCAGACATAGCAATCAGCCCCAGCATTTT.

CDR3 sequence (DNA): TGTGCCAGCAGCCGAGAAAGTTCCTACGAGCAGTACTTC. It encodes CASSRESSYEQYF. The V and J genes are TRBV7-6 and TRBJ2-7; the D is unclear. CDR1 is SGHVS, CDR2 FNYEAQ, per germline. The CDR3 sequence is 13 residues long. V gave up 5 bases and J gave up 1 base, with 9 bases separating them.

CDR3 coding DNA: TGTGCCAGCACCAATCCGGGACTAGCGGGAGGGCATAACATTCAGTACTTC. This translates into CASTNPGLAGGHNIQYF. The J gene is TRBJ2-4, the V gene TRBV28; 16 positions match TRBD2. In germline, CDR1 is MDHEN, CDR2 SYDVKM. CDR3 length: 17 amino acids. Trimming cost V 7 bases and J 7 bases; bases outside gene matches: 10.

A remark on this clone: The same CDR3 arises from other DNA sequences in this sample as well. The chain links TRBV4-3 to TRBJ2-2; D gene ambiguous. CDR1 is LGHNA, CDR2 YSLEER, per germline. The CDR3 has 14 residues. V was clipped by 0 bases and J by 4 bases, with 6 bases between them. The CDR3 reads CASSQDLPTGELFF. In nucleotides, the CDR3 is TGCGCCAGCAGCCAAGATCTACCCACCGGGGAGCTGTTTTTT.

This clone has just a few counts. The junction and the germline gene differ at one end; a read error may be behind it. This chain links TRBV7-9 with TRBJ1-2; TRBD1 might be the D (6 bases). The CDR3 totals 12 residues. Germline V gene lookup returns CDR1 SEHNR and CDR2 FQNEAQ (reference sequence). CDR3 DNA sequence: TGTTCCAGCAGCGTATTACAGGGAGGCTACACCTTC. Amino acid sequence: CSSSVLQGGYTF.

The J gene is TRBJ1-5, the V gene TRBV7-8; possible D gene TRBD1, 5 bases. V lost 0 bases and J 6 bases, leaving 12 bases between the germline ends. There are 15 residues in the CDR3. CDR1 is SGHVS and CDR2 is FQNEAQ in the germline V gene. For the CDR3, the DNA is TGTGCCAGCAGCTTAGCGCTCGCAGGGTCTCAGCCCCAGCATTTT. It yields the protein CASSLALAGSQPQHF.

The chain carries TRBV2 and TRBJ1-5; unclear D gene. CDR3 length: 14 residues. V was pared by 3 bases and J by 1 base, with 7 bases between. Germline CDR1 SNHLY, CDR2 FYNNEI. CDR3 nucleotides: TGTGCCAGCAGTGATCAAATGAGCAATCAGCCCCAGCATTTT. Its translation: CASSDQMSNQPQHF.

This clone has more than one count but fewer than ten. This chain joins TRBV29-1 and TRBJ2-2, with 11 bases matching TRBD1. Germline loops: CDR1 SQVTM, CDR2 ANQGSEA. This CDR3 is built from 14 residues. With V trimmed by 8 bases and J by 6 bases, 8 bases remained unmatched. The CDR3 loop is CSLPGQGESGELFF. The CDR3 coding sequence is TGCAGCCTTCCGGGACAGGGGGAATCCGGGGAGCTGTTTTTT.

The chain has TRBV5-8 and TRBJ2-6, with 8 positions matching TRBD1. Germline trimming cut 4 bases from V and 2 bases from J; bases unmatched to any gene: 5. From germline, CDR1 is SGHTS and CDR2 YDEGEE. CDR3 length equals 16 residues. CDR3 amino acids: CASSRGTGAGANVLTF. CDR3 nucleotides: TGTGCCAGCAGCCGCGGGACAGGTGCTGGGGCCAACGTCCTGACTTTC.

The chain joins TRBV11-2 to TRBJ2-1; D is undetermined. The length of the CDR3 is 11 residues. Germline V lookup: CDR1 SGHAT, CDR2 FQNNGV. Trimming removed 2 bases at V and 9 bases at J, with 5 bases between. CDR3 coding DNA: TGTGCCAGCAGCTTACCGGGTGAGCAGTTCTTC. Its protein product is CASSLPGEQFF.

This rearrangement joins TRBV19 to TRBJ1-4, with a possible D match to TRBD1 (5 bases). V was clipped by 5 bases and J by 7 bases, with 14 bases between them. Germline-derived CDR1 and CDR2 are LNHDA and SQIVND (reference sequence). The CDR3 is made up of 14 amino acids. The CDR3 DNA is TGTGCCAGTAGTCACAGGCAGTACGGTGAAAAACTGTTTTTT. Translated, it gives CASSHRQYGEKLFF.

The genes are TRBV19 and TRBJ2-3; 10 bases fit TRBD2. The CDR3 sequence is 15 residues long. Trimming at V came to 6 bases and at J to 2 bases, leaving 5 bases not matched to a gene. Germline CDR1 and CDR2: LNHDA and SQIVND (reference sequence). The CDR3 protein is CASSLLAGLTDTQYF. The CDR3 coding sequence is TGTGCCAGTAGCCTACTAGCGGGGCTCACAGATACGCAGTATTTT.